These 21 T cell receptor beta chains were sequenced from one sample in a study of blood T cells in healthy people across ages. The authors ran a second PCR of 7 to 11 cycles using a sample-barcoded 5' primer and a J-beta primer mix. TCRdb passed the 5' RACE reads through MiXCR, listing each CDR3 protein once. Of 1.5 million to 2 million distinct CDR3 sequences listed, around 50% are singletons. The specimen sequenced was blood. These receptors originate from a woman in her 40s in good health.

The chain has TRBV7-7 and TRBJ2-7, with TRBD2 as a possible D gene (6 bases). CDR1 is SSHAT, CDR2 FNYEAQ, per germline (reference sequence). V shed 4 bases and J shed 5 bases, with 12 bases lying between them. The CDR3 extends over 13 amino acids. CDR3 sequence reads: CASSSLRGDEQYF. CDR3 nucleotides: TGTGCCAGCAGCTCTCTGCGGGGAGACGAGCAGTACTTC.

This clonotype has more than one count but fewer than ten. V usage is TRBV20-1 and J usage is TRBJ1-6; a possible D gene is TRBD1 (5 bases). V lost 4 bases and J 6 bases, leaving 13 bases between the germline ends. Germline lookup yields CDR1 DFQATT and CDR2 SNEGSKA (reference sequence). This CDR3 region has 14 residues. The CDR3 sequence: CSAISWDPNSPLHF. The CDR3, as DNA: TGCAGTGCTATTTCGTGGGACCCTAATTCACCCCTCCACTTT.

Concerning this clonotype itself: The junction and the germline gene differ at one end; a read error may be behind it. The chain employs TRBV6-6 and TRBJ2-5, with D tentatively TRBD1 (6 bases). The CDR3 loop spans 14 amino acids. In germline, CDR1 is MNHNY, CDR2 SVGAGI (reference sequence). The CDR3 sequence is CAGSQGHPQETQYF. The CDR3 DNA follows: TGTGCCGGCAGCCAGGGACATCCCCAAGAGACCCAGTACTTC.

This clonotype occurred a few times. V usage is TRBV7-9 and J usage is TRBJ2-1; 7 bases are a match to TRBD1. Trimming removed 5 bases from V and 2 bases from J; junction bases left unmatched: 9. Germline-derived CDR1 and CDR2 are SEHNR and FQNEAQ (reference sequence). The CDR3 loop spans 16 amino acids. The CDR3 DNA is TGTGCCAGCAGCCCACCCCAGGGACAGACCTACAATGAGCAGTTCTTC. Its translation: CASSPPQGQTYNEQFF.

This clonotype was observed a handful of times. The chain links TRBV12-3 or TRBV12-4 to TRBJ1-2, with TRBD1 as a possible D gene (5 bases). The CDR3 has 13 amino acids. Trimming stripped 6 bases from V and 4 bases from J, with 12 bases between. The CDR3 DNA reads TGTGCCAGCAGCAACAGGATAAGCTATGGCTACACCTTC. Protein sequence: CASSNRISYGYTF.

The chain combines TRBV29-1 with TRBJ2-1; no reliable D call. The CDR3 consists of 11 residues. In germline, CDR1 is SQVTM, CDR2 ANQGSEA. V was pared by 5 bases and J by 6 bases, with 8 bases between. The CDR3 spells CSVSYGNEQFF. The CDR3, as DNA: TGCAGCGTTTCCTATGGCAATGAGCAGTTCTTC.

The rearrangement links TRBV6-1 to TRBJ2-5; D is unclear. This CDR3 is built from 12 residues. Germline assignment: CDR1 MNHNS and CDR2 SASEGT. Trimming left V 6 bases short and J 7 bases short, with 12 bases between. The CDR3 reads CASRVDTPTQYF. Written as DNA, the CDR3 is TGTGCCAGCAGGGTCGACACCCCGACCCAGTACTTC.

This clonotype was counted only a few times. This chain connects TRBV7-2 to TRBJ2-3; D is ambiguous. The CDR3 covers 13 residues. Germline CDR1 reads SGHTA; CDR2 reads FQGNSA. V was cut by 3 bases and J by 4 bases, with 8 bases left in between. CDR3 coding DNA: TGTGCCAGCAGCTTCAGCAGACCAGATACGCAGTATTTT. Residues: CASSFSRPDTQYF.

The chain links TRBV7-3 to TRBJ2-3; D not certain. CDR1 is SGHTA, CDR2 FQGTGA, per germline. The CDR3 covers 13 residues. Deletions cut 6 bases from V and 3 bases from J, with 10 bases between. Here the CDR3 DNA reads TGTGCCAGCAGTGACGGCTGGACAGATACGCAGTATTTT. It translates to CASSDGWTDTQYF.

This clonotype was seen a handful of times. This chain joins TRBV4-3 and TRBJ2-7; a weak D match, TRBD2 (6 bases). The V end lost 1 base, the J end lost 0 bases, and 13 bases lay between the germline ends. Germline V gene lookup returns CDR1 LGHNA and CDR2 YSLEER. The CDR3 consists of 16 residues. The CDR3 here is CASSQGASASSYEQYF. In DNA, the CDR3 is TGCGCCAGCAGCCAAGGAGCTAGCGCGAGCTCCTACGAGCAGTACTTC.

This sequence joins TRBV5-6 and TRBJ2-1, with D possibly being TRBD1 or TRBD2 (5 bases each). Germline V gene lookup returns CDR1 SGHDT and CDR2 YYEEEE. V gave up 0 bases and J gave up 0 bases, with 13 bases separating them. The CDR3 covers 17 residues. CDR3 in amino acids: CASSLVSGPSSYNEQFF. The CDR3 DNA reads TGTGCCAGCAGCTTGGTATCGGGGCCGAGCTCCTACAATGAGCAGTTCTTC.

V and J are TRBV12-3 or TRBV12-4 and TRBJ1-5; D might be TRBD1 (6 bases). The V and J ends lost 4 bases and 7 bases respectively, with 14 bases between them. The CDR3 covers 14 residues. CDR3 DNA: TGTGCCAGCAGTTCAACAGGGAACGGGCAGCCCCAGCATTTT. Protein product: CASSSTGNGQPQHF.

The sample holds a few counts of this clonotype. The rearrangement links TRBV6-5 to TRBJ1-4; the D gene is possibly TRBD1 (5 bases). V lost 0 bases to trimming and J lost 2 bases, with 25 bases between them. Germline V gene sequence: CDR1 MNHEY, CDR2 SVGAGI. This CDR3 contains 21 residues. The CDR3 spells CASSYSVVPIVSEGTNEKLFF. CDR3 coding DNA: TGTGCCAGCAGTTACTCGGTCGTCCCCATCGTGTCGGAGGGGACTAATGAAAAACTGTTTTTT.

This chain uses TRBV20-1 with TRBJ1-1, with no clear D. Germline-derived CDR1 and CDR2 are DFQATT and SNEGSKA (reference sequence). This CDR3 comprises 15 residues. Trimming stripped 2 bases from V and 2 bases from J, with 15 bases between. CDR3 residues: CSARMFSLDNTEAFF. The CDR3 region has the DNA TGCAGTGCTAGAATGTTCTCCCTGGATAACACTGAAGCTTTCTTT.

The CDR3 DNA reads as TGTGCCAGCAGCTTAGGCGGGCCGGCCTCCCCCCGGAATGAGCAGTTCTTC. Protein product: CASSLGGPASPRNEQFF. V is TRBV7-2 and J is TRBJ2-1; D might be TRBD2 (5 bases). With 1 base removed from V and 7 bases from J, the gap between germline ends came to 20 bases. Germline V gives CDR1 SGHTA, CDR2 FQGNSA. The CDR3 is made up of 17 amino acids.

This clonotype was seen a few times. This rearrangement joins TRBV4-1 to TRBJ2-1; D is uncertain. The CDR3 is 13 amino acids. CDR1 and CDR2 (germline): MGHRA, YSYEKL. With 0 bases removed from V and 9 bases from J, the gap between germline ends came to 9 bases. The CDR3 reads CASSQELSSEQFF. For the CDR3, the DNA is TGCGCCAGCAGCCAAGAATTATCCAGTGAGCAGTTCTTC.

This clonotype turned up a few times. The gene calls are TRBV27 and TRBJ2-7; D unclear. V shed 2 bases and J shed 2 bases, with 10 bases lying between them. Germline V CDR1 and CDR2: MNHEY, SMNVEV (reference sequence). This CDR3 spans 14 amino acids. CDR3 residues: CASSLRSWTYEQYF. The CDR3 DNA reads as TGTGCCAGCAGTTTACGGAGCTGGACCTACGAGCAGTACTTC.

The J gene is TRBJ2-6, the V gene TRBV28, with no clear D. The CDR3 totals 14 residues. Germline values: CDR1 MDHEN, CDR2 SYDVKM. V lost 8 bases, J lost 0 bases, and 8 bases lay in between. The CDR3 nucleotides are TGTGCCAGCCAATGGGGCTCTGGGGCCAACGTCCTGACTTTC. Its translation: CASQWGSGANVLTF.

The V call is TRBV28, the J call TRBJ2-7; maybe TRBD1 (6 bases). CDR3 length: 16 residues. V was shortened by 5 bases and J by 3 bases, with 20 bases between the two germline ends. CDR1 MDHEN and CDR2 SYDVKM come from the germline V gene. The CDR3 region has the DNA TGTGCCAGCAGTACCTCGTGGGGACACGGGGACTACGAGCAGTACTTC. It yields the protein CASSTSWGHGDYEQYF.

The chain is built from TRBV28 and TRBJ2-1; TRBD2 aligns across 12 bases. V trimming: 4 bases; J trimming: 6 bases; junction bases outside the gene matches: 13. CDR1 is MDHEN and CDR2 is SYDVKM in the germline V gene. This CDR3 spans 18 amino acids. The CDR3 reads CASSWWASGGASGNEQFF. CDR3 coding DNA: TGTGCCAGCAGTTGGTGGGCTAGCGGGGGGGCCTCGGGCAATGAGCAGTTCTTC.

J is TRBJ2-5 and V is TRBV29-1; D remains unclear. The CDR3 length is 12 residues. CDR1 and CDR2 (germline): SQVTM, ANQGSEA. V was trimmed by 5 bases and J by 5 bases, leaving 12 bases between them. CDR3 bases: TGCAGCGTTCTTGGGATGAGGGAGACCCAGTACTTC. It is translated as CSVLGMRETQYF.